This T cell receptor (beta chain) was sequenced in a study of T cell repertoires in cytomegalovirus infection. Study-level background: Well-studied HLA-B-restricted epitopes and recently identified HLA-C-restricted epitopes of CMV were both used in the study. In public TCR beta signatures, there were indications of both CMV infection and matching HLA type.

The germline CDR1 and CDR2 sequences are MNHEY and SVGEGT. V lost 4 bases, J lost 10 bases, and 10 bases stayed unmatched. The CDR3 covers 14 residues. This clonotype has more than one count but fewer than ten. Its antigen is undetermined. One entry per CDR3 protein, called by TCRdb with MiXCR from the reads. The sample has hundreds of thousands of distinct CDR3 sequences; about 30% are singletons. The specimen comprised cultured CD8+ T cells from PBMCs, sampled from culture after CMV antigen stimulation. The V call is TRBV6-2 or TRBV6-3, the J call TRBJ2-1; 7 nucleotides line up with TRBD2. The sequence derives from a human donor in good health (CMV status not recorded). Some clones in this sample may be carry-over from other donors' samples. CDR3 coding DNA: TGTGCCAGCAGTTCCCTGGGGGGGGGGAGCGAGCAGTTCTTC. The encoded protein is CASSSLGGGSEQFF.